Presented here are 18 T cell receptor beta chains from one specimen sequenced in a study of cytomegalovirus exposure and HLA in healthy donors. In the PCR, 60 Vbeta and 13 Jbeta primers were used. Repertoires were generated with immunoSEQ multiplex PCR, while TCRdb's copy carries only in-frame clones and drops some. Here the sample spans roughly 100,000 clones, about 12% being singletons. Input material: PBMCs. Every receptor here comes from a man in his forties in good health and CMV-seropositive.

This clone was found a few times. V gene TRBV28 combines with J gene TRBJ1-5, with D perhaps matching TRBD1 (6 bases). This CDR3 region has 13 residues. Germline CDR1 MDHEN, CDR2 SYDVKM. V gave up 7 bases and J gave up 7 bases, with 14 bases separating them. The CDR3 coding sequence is TGTGCCAGCAACGCCGCAGGGGCACAGCCCCAGCATTTT. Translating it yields CASNAAGAQPQHF.

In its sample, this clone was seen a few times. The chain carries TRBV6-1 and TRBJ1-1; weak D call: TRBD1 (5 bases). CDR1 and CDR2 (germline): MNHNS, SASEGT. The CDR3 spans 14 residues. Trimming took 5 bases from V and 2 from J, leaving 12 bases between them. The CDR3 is CASSFSGTNTEAFF. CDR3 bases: TGTGCCAGCAGTTTCTCCGGGACTAACACTGAAGCTTTCTTT.

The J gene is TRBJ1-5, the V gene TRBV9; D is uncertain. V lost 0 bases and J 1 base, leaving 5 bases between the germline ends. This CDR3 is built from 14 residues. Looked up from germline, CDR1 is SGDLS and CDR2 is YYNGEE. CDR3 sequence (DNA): TGTGCCAGCAGCGTAGGGCAGAGCAATCAGCCCCAGCATTTT. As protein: CASSVGQSNQPQHF.

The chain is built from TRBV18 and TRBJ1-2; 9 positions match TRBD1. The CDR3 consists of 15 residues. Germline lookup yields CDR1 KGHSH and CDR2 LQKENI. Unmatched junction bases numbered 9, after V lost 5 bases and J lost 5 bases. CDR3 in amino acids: CASSAQGAFGYGYTF. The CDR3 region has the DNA TGTGCCAGCTCAGCACAGGGGGCTTTTGGGTATGGCTACACCTTC. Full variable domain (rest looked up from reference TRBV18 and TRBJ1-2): NAGVMQNPRHLVRRRGQEARLRCSPMKGHSHVYWYRQLPEEGLKFMVYLQKENIIDESGMPKERFSAEFPKEGPSILRIQQVVRGDSAAYFCASSAQGAFGYGYTFGSGTRLTVV.

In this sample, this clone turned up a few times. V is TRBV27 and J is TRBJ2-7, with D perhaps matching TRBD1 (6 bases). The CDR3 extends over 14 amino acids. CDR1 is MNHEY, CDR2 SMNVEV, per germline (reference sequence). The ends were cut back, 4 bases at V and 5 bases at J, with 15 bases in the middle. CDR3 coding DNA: TGTGCCAGCAGTTCTTGGACAGCCGGAGACGAGCAGTACTTC. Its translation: CASSSWTAGDEQYF.

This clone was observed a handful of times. CDR3 in amino acids: CASSQFDRRNTEAFF. DNA of the CDR3: TGCGCCAGCAGCCAATTCGACAGGAGGAACACTGAAGCTTTCTTT. This sequence joins TRBV4-1 and TRBJ1-1, with TRBD1 as a possible D gene (6 bases). This CDR3 comprises 15 residues. Trimming stripped 2 bases from V and 1 base from J, with 11 bases between. Per germline, CDR1 MGHRA and CDR2 YSYEKL.

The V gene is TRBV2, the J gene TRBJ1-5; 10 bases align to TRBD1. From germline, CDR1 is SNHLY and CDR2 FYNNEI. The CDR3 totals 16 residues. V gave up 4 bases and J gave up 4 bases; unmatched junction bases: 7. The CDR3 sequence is CASSAGQGVRNQPQHF. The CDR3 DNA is TGTGCCAGCAGTGCTGGACAGGGGGTCCGGAATCAGCCCCAGCATTTT.

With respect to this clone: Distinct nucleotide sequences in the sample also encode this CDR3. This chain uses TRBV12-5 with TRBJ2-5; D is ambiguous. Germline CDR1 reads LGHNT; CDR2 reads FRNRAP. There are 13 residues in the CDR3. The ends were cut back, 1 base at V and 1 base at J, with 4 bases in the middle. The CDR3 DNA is TGTGCTAGTGGTTTGGACTCCCAAGAGACCCAGTACTTC. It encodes CASGLDSQETQYF.

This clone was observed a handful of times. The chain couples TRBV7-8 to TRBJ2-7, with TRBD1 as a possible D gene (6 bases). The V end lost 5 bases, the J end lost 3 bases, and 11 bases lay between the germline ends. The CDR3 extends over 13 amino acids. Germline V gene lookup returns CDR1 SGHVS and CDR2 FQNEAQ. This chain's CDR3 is CASSQEGHYEQYF. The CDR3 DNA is TGTGCCAGCAGCCAAGAGGGACACTACGAGCAGTACTTC.

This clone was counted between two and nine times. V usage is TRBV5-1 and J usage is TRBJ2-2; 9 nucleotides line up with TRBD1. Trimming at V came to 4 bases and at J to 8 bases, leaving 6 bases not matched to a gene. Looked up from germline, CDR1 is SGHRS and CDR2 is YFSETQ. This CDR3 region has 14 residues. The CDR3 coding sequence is TGCGCCAGCAGCCCCCGGACAGGGGAAGGGGAGCTGTTTTTT. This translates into CASSPRTGEGELFF.

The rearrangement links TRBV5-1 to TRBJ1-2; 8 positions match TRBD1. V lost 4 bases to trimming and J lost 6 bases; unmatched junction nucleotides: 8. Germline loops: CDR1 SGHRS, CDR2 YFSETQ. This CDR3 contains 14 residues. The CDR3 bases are TGCGCCAGCAGCCTGGACAGGGTTCGGGATGGCTACACCTTC. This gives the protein CASSLDRVRDGYTF.

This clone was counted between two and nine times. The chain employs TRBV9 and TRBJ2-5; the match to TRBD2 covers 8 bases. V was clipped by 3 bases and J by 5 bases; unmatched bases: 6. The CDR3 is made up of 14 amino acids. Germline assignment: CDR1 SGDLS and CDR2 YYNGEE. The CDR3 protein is CASSGGTSLETQYF. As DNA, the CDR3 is TGTGCCAGCAGCGGAGGGACTAGTTTGGAGACCCAGTACTTC.

CDR3: CASSGQGPYEQYF. CDR3 DNA: TGTGCCAGCAGTGGACAGGGGCCCTACGAGCAGTACTTC. The chain is built from TRBV27 and TRBJ2-7, with 9 bases identical to TRBD1. Per the germline V gene, CDR1 is MNHEY and CDR2 is SMNVEV (reference sequence). The CDR3 consists of 13 residues. The J segment lost 2 bases and the V segment lost 5 bases, leaving 1 base of the junction unmatched.

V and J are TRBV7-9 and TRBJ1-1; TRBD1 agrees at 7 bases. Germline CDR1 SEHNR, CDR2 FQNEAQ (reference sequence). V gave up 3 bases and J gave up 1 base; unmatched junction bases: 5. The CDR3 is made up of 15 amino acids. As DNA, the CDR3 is TGTGCCAGCAGCTTTTTGACAGGGAAGAACACTGAAGCTTTCTTT. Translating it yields CASSFLTGKNTEAFF.

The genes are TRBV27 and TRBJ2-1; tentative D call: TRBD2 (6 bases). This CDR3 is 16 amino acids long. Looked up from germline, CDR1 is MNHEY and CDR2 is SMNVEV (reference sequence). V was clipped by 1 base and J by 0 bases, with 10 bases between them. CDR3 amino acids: CASSLYREFSYNEQFF. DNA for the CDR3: TGTGCCAGCAGTTTATATCGGGAGTTCTCCTACAATGAGCAGTTCTTC.

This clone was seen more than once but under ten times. In DNA form, the CDR3 reads TGCGCCAGCAGCTTGGGCCGCCGGGGGGAGACCCAGTACTTC. Amino acid sequence: CASSLGRRGETQYF. V and J are TRBV5-1 and TRBJ2-5, with D perhaps TRBD2 (6 bases). V was pared by 0 bases and J by 5 bases, with 11 bases between. The CDR3 is 14 residues long. Germline-derived CDR1 and CDR2 are SGHRS and YFSETQ.

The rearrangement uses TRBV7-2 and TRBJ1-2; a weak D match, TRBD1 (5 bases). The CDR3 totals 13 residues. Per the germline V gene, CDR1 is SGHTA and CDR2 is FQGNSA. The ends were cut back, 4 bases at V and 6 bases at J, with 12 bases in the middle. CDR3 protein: CASSSQGIDGYTF. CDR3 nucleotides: TGTGCCAGCAGCTCTCAGGGTATTGATGGCTACACCTTC.

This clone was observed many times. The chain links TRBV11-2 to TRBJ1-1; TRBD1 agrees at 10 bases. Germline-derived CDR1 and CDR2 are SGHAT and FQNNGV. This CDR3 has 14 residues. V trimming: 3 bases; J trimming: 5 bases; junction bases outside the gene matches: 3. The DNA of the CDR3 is TGTGCCAGCAGCTTCGACAGGGGGCAAACTGAAGCTTTCTTT. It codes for CASSFDRGQTEAFF.